This note documents a single T cell receptor (beta chain) sequence. What it binds is unknown. TCRB transcripts that were expressed got sequenced, as all of the isolated RNA had been reverse transcribed. TCRdb keeps only in-frame clones here, not all; method: immunoSEQ multiplex PCR. Here the sample spans 400,000 to 550,000 clones, 9.5% to 12% being singletons. This entry belongs to a study of beta chain features in type 1 diabetes. Study-wide findings and caveats: Fewer insertions but more deletions were seen at VDJ junctions in type 1 diabetes patients.

Germline V gene sequence: CDR1 SQVTM, CDR2 ANQGSEA. The CDR3 spans 14 residues. V shed 7 bases, J shed 0 bases, and the junction held 7 bases outside the gene matches. The specimen was naive CD4+ T cells from blood. V usage is TRBV29-1 and J usage is TRBJ1-1; 8 nucleotides match TRBD1. This sequence originates from a woman between 18 and 29 years old in good health. The CDR3 sequence: CSGRRTGLNTEAFF. The CDR3 DNA reads TGCAGCGGCCGAAGGACAGGGTTGAACACTGAAGCTTTCTTT.